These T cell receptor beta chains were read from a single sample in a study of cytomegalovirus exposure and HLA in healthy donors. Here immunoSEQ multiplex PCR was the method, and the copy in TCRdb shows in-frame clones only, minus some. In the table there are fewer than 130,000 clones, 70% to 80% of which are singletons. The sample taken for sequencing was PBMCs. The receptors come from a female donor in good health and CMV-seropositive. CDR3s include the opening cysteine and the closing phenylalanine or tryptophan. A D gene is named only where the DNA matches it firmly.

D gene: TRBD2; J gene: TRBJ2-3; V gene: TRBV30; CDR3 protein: CAWTRLAGITDTQYF
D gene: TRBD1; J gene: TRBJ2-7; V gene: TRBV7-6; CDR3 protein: CASSLSLSGGYEQYF
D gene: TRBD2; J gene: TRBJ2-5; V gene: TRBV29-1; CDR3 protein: CSVDGRVGETQYF
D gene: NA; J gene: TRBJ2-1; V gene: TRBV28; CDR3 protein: CASSLAGTHSYNEQFF
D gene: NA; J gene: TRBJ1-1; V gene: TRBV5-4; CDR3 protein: CASSRDSLEAFF
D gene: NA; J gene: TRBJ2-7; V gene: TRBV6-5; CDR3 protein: CASSYTAGSPLEQYF
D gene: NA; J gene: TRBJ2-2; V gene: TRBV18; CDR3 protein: CASSPGHTATGELFF
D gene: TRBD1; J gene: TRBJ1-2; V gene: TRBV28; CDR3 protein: CASSTSTGGNYGYTF
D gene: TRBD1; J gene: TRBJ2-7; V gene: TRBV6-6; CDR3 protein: CASTPRTGSSYEQYF
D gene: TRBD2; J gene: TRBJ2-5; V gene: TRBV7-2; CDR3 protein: CASSFTSGKETQYF
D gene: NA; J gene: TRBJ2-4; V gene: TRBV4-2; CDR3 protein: CASSHSRSGGVRNIQYF
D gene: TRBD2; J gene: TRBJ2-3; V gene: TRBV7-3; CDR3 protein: CASSPGGGRPDTQYF
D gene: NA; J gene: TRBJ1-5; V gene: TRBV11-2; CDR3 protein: CASSPYSNQPQHF
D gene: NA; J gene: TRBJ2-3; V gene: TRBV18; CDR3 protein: CASSPRYTDTQYF
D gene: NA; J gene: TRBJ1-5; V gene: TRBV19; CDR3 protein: CASSLEGLGNQPQHF
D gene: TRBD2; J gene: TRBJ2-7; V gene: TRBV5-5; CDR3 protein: CASSLGLAGGSYEQYF
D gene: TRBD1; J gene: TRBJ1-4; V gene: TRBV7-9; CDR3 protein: CASSLGDRGRGEKLFF
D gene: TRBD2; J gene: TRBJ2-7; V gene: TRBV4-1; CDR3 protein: CASSPLAGVGQYF
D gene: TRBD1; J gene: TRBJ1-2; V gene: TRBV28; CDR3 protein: CASSSSKTGISIYGYTF
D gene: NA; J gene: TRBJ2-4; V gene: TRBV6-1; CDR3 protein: CASSPTPVLSIQYF
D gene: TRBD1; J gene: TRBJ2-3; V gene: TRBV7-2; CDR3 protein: CASSLGRTGQGANKPQYF
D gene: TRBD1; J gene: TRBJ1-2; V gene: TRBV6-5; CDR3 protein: CASSTQQGSYGYTF
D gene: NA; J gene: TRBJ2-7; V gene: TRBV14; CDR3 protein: CASSRRQDNILPYEQYF
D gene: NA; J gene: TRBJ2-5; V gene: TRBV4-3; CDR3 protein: CASSQGTPSFGETQYF
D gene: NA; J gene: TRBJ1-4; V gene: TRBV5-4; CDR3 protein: CASSLGTDEKLFF
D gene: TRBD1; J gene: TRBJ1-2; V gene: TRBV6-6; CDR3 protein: CASSSQGAQYGYTF
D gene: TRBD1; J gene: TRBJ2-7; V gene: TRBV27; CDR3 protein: CASSQGGQGGSYEQYF
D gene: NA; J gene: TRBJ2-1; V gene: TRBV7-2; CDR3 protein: CASSLTTEQFF
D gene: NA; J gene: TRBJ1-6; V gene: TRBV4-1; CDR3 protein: CASSPGQMNSPLHF
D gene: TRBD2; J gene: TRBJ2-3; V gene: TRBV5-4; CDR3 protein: CASKLGGSIDTQYF
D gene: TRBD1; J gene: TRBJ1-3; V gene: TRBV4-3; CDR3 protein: CASSQDLRGPGNTIYF
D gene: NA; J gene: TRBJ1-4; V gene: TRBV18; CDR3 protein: CASSPRGSGNEKLFF
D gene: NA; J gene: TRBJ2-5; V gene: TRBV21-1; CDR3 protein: CASSTTLVGLTQETQYF
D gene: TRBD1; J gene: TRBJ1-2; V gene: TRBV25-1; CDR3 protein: CASSEGTDYGYTF
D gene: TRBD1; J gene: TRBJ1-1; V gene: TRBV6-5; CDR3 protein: CASSPQTGTPFF
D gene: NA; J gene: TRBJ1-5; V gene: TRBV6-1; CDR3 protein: CASLYSGNQPQHF
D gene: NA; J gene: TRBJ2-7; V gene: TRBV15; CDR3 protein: CATSRERTAGLNEQYF
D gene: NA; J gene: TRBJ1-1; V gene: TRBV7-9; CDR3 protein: CASSLQGGPLGTEAFF
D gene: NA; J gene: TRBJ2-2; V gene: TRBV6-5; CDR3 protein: CASSRQGRGGELFF
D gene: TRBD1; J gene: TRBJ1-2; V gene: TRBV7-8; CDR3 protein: CASSPGQGAVSSNYGYTF
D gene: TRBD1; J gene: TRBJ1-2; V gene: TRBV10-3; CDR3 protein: CAISETGGEYGYTF
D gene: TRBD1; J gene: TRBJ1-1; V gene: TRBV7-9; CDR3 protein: CASSPGDSEAFF
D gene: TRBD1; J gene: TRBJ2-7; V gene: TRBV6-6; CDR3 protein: CASSAPGQSYEQYF
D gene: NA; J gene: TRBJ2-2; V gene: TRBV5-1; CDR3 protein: CASSLGGSVNTGELFF
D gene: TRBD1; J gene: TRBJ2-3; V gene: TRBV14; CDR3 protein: CASSTGDRADTQYF
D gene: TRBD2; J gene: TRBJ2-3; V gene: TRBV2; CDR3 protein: CASSDVGGFTDTQYF
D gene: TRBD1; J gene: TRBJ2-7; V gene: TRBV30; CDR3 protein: CAWSGTGNEQYF